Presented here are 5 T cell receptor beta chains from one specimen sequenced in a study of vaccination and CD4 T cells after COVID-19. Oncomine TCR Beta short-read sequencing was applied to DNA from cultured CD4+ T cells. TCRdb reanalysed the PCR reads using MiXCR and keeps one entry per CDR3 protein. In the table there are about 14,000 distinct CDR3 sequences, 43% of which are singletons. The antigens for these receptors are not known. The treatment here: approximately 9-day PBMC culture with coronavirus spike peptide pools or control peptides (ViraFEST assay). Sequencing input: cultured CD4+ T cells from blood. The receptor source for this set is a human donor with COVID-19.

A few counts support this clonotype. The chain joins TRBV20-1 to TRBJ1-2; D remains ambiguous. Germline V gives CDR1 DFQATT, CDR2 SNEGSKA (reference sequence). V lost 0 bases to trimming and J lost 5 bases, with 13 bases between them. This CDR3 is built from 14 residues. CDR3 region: CSARDPRRDYGYTF. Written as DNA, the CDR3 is TGCAGTGCTAGAGATCCCCGCAGAGATTATGGCTACACCTTC.

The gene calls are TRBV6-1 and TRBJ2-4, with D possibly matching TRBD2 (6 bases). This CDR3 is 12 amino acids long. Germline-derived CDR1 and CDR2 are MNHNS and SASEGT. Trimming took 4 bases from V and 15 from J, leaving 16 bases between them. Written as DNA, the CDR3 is TGTGCCAGCAGTGCAGACGGGAGCTATGCGTACTTC. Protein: CASSADGSYAYF.

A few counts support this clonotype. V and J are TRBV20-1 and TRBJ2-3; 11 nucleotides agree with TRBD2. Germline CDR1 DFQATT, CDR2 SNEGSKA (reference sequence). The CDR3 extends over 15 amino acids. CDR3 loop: CSETTGTSGTDTQYF. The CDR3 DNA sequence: TGCAGCGAAACCACGGGGACTAGCGGTACAGATACGCAGTATTTT.

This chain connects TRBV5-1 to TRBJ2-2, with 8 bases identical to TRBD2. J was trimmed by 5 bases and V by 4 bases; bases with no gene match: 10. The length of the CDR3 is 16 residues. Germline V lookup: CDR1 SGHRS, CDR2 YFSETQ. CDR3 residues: CASSLDPQRGTGELFF. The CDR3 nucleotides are TGCGCCAGCAGCCTTGACCCCCAGCGGGGGACCGGGGAGCTGTTTTTT.

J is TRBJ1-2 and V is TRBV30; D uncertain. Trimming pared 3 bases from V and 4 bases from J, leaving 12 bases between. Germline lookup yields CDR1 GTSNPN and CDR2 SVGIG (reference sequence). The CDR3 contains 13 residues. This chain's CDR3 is CAWRLTSGYGYTF. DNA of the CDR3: TGTGCCTGGAGACTCACCTCGGGCTATGGCTACACCTTC.